The present T cell receptor beta chain was sequenced within a study of T cell responses to AZD1222 COVID-19 vaccine. The repertoire was sequenced with immunoSEQ multiplex PCR; TCRdb's copy has only in-frame clones and lacks some. The sample carries about 88,000 clones, approximately 91% recorded once. Germline values: CDR1 SGDLS, CDR2 YYNGEE. This CDR3 contains 15 residues. Trimming left V 0 bases short and J 4 bases short, with 11 bases between. The source of this sequence is an adult in good health. The chain carries TRBV9 and TRBJ1-5, with a weak D call TRBD1 (5 bases). This sample comprised peripheral blood, obtained on day 0 of AZD1222 vaccination. The CDR3 bases are TGTGCCAGCAGCGTAGGCGGAGGGGATAATCAGCCCCAGCATTTT. As protein: CASSVGGGDNQPQHF.